A single sample is the source of the 16 T cell receptor beta chains below, sequenced in a study of post-analysis software for immune sequencing data. The study's findings and limits: Higher frequency in patients than in controls was seen for roughly five TRBV segments, with TRBV5-6, TRBV5-1 and TRBV20-1 among them.

These TCRs are of unknown antigen specificity. Unique molecular identifiers were built into the TCR beta cDNA libraries. Using its own MiXCR run on the PCR reads, TCRdb lists one record per CDR3 protein. This sample has 650,000 to 850,000 distinct CDR3 sequences; roughly 58% occur once, and the top ten carry under 6%. The specimen sequenced was blood. These receptors were taken from a girl between 10 and 17 years old with multiple sclerosis.

The rearrangement joins TRBV25-1 to TRBJ2-2, with 9 bases aligning to TRBD1. V lost 3 bases and J lost 7; bases outside the gene matches: 6. The CDR3 spans 15 residues. Germline loops: CDR1 MGHDK, CDR2 SYGVNS. The CDR3, as DNA: TGTGCCAGCAGTGACCGGGACAGGGAGGTCGGGGAGCTGTTTTTT. Translated, it gives CASSDRDREVGELFF.

A few counts support this clonotype. The V gene is TRBV29-1, the J gene TRBJ2-3; 12 positions match TRBD2. This CDR3 contains 16 residues. J was trimmed by 3 bases and V by 2 bases; bases with no gene match: 6. The V gene's germline CDR1 is SQVTM and CDR2 ANQGSEA. The CDR3 bases are TGCAGCGTTGAAATTAGCCTAGCGGGGGGGACAGATACGCAGTATTTT. The encoded protein is CSVEISLAGGTDTQYF.

This chain uses TRBV5-1 with TRBJ2-7; 8 nucleotides agree with TRBD2. Germline V gives CDR1 SGHRS, CDR2 YFSETQ. V shed 6 bases and J 0 bases; nucleotides not matched to a gene: 17. CDR3 length: 18 amino acids. Here the CDR3 reads CASTLVPFSGMSSYEQYF. DNA for the CDR3: TGCGCCAGCACCCTGGTCCCCTTTAGCGGGATGAGCTCCTACGAGCAGTACTTC.

The chain carries TRBV6-5 and TRBJ2-3, with 11 positions matching TRBD2. Looked up from germline, CDR1 is MNHEY and CDR2 is SVGAGI. V lost 0 bases to trimming and J lost 4 bases; unmatched junction nucleotides: 3. CDR3 length: 16 amino acids. CDR3 sequence: CASSYSPSGRSDTQYF. The CDR3 region has the DNA TGTGCCAGCAGTTACTCCCCTAGCGGGAGGTCAGATACGCAGTATTTT.

The rearrangement joins TRBV15 to TRBJ2-2; TRBD2 matches 11 bases. The CDR3 loop spans 18 amino acids. Trimming took 5 bases from V and 3 from J; bases not matched to a gene: 11. The germline gives CDR1 LNHNV, CDR2 YYDKDF (reference sequence). The CDR3 here is CATSDGPTSGVDTGELFF. The CDR3 nucleotides are TGTGCCACCAGCGACGGCCCGACTAGCGGGGTGGACACCGGGGAGCTGTTTTTT.

At least ten counts were recorded for this clonotype. The chain joins TRBV29-1 to TRBJ2-7, with D perhaps TRBD1 (6 bases). V lost 6 bases to trimming and J lost 6 bases, with 15 bases between them. The CDR3 contains 12 residues. Germline V CDR1 and CDR2: SQVTM, ANQGSEA. The DNA of the CDR3 is TGCAGCGTGGGGGCTGGGTTCTCCGAGCAGTACTTC. Its protein is CSVGAGFSEQYF.

The V call is TRBV12-5, the J call TRBJ2-1, with 13 bases lining up with TRBD2. TRBJ2-7 explains the end of the DNA better; the J call may be wrong. The CDR3 contains 15 residues. Looked up from germline, CDR1 is LGHNT and CDR2 is FRNRAP. The CDR3 coding sequence is TGTGCTAGTGGTGACCCTGGACTAGCGGGAGTCGAGCAGTACTTC. Translating it yields CASGDPGLAGVEQYF.

The genes are TRBV3-1 and TRBJ2-7; the D gene could be TRBD1 or TRBD2 (5 bases each). V lost 4 bases and J lost 2, with 18 bases in between. Germline V gene sequence: CDR1 LGHDT, CDR2 YNNKEL (reference sequence). The CDR3 spans 16 residues. CDR3 nucleotide sequence: TGTGCCAGCAGCCGTAAAGGGACCCCGCTCACCTACGAGCAGTACTTC. Translating gives CASSRKGTPLTYEQYF.

This clonotype has more than one count but fewer than ten. This chain connects TRBV12-5 to TRBJ2-5; TRBD1 aligns across 7 bases. Gene TRBJ2-7 matches the end of the DNA better, so the J call may be wrong. The CDR3 has 15 residues. The V gene's germline CDR1 is LGHNT and CDR2 FRNRAP. This CDR3 reads CASGLFTGTAGEQYF. The CDR3 DNA follows: TGTGCTAGTGGTTTGTTCACCGGGACAGCTGGCGAGCAGTACTTC.

V and J are TRBV6-2 or TRBV6-3 and TRBJ2-7; 10 bases agree with TRBD1. J gave up 6 bases and V 2 bases, and 7 bases lay outside the gene matches. The CDR3 consists of 15 residues. Germline V CDR1 and CDR2: MNHEY, SVGEGT. Here the CDR3 DNA reads TGTGCCAGCAGTTACCTTCGGACAGGGGGAAGCGAGCAGTACTTC. Translated: CASSYLRTGGSEQYF.

This clonotype occurred many times. The chain joins TRBV11-2 to TRBJ2-1; D may match TRBD1 or TRBD2 (5 bases each). CDR3 length equals 16 residues. V lost 3 bases and J lost 1, with 13 bases in between. Per the germline V gene, CDR1 is SGHAT and CDR2 is FQNNGV. The CDR3 nucleotides are TGTGCCAGCAGCTTGAGGGGAGACCGATCCTACAATGAGCAGTTCTTC. Its translation is CASSLRGDRSYNEQFF.

The V gene is TRBV7-9, the J gene TRBJ2-1; D gene uncertain. The V gene lost 5 bases and the J gene lost 0 bases, with 17 bases spanning the gap. The V gene's germline CDR1 is SEHNR and CDR2 FQNEAQ (reference sequence). The CDR3 is made up of 17 amino acids. The DNA for the CDR3 is TGTGCCAGCAGCCCAACCCGCCGTCGTAGCTCCTACAATGAGCAGTTCTTC. The encoded protein is CASSPTRRRSSYNEQFF.

The J gene is TRBJ2-1, the V gene TRBV5-1, with a possible D match to TRBD1 (5 bases). V was cut by 4 bases and J by 2 bases, with 13 bases left in between. Germline CDR1 is SGHRS and CDR2 is YFSETQ. This CDR3 is built from 15 residues. CDR3 in DNA: TGCGCCAGCAGCCCTTTAGGGGCCCCCTACAATGAGCAGTTCTTC. This codes for CASSPLGAPYNEQFF.

This clonotype has only a few counts. One end of the junction does not line up with germline, which may come from a read error. This chain links TRBV15 with TRBJ1-2; 8 bases align to TRBD1. The length of the CDR3 is 13 residues. The germline V gene encodes CDR1 LNHNV and CDR2 YYDKDF (reference sequence). The CDR3 reads CATSIQGAHGYTF. The CDR3 region has the DNA TGCGCCACCAGCATTCAGGGGGCCCATGGCTACACCTTC. Variable domain in full (rest from reference TRBV15 and TRBJ1-2): DAMVIQNPRYQVTQFGKPVTLSCSQTLNHNVMYWYQQKSSQAPKLLFHYYDKDFNNEADTPDNFQSRRPNTSFCFLDIRSPGLGDTAMYLCATSIQGAHGYTFGSGTRLTVV.

The CDR3 reads CASSLEGLGGTDTQYF. In nucleotides, the CDR3 is TGTGCCAGCAGCTTAGAGGGACTAGGGGGCACAGATACGCAGTATTTT. V gene TRBV11-2 combines with J gene TRBJ2-3; 8 bases map to TRBD2. Germline CDR1 reads SGHAT; CDR2 reads FQNNGV. There are 16 residues in the CDR3. Trimming at V came to 0 bases and at J to 1 base, leaving 3 bases not matched to a gene.

The rearrangement uses TRBV10-3 and TRBJ2-4; 9 bases line up with TRBD1. The J call may be in error: the DNA end matches TRBJ2-5 better. CDR3 length: 15 residues. The germline V gene has CDR1 ENHRY and CDR2 SYGVKD. DNA for the CDR3: TGTGCCATCAGTGATGGACAGGGGCTGGGGGAGACCCAGTACTTC. Its protein product is CAISDGQGLGETQYF.